Below are 27 T cell receptor beta chains sequenced from a single sample in a study of OX40 agonist ivuxolimab in advanced cancers. Sequencing was performed with immunoSEQ multiplex PCR; in TCRdb, only in-frame clones are kept and a portion is missing. The data hold tens of thousands of clones, with under 85% observed a single time. Sequencing was performed on CD4+ or CD8+ T cells sorted from blood, taken in a trial of the OX40 agonist ivuxolimab. These receptors originate from an adult with an advanced solid tumor such as melanoma, head and neck, liver or kidney cancer.

The chain uses TRBV2 and TRBJ1-4; D gene unclear. This CDR3 spans 13 amino acids. Per the germline V gene, CDR1 is SNHLY and CDR2 is FYNNEI. The V gene lost 7 bases and the J gene lost 7 bases, with 13 bases spanning the gap. CDR3 protein: CASIHRKGEKLFF. DNA of the CDR3: TGTGCCAGCATTCACCGTAAGGGTGAAAAACTGTTTTTT. Full variable domain (missing parts from reference TRBV2 and TRBJ1-4): EPEVTQTPSHQVTQMGQEVILRCVPISNHLYFYWYRQILGQKVEFLVSFYNNEISEKSEIFDDQFSVERPDGSNFTLKIRSTKLEDSAMYFCASIHRKGEKLFFGSGTQLSVL.

The CDR3 sequence: CASSISRGSEQYF. The DNA for the CDR3 is TGTGCCAGTAGTATCAGCAGGGGCAGCGAGCAGTACTTC. The chain is built from TRBV19 and TRBJ2-5; D is perhaps TRBD1 (6 bases). The assigned J gene may be wrong: the sequence end matches TRBJ2-7 better. The length of the CDR3 is 13 residues. Germline lookup yields CDR1 LNHDA and CDR2 SQIVND (reference sequence).

This clone appeared once. J is TRBJ1-4 and V is TRBV7-9; D is uncertain. CDR3 length equals 14 residues. Trimming took 0 bases from V and 7 from J, leaving 9 bases between them. Per germline, CDR1 SEHNR and CDR2 FQNEAQ (reference sequence). The CDR3 nucleotides read TGTGCCAGCAGCTTAGCAGGGCGAGGTGAAAAACTGTTTTTT. Its protein product is CASSLAGRGEKLFF.

The chain recombines TRBV14 with TRBJ2-2, with D maybe TRBD1 (6 bases). Trimming removed 4 bases at V and 7 bases at J, with 13 bases between. Germline V gene sequence: CDR1 SGHDN, CDR2 FVKESK. The CDR3 runs 14 residues. The CDR3, as DNA: TGTGCCAGCAGCCTCGGCCTAGGGGGCGGGGAGCTGTTTTTT. It codes for CASSLGLGGGELFF.

CDR3 DNA: TGCGCCAGCAGCCAAGATTTTAGTTCGTTGGGTGGCTACACCTTC. Its translation is CASSQDFSSLGGYTF. The chain is built from TRBV4-3 and TRBJ1-2; no definite D call. Germline CDR1 reads LGHNA; CDR2 reads YSLEER. V lost 0 bases, J lost 7 bases, and 15 bases lay in between. The CDR3 contains 15 residues.

V usage is TRBV6-1 and J usage is TRBJ2-3; the D is unclear. The V gene lost 4 bases and the J gene lost 2 bases, with 10 bases spanning the gap. There are 14 residues in the CDR3. CDR1 is MNHNS and CDR2 is SASEGT in the germline V gene. The CDR3 DNA reads TGTGCCAGCAGTGGGTTAAGAGACACAGATACGCAGTATTTT. Its translation: CASSGLRDTDTQYF.

The chain employs TRBV4-1 and TRBJ2-7; 7 nucleotides match TRBD1. The CDR3 is 15 residues long. V was pared by 5 bases and J by 3 bases, with 10 bases of the junction left unmatched. Germline-derived CDR1 and CDR2 are MGHRA and YSYEKL. CDR3 region: CASSEGDSTVYEQYF. As DNA, the CDR3 is TGCGCCAGCAGCGAAGGGGACAGCACAGTCTACGAGCAGTACTTC.

The chain couples TRBV9 to TRBJ2-3; a weak D match, TRBD1 (5 bases). The CDR3 has 14 amino acids. Per the germline V gene, CDR1 is SGDLS and CDR2 is YYNGEE. V was clipped by 0 bases and J by 2 bases, with 7 bases between them. The CDR3 DNA sequence: TGTGCCAGCAGCGTAGAGACAGCCACAGATACGCAGTATTTT. Protein product: CASSVETATDTQYF. Together with reference TRBV9 and TRBJ2-3, the CDR3 gives the full variable domain: DSGVTQTPKHLITATGQRVTLRCSPRSGDLSVYWYQQSLDQGLQFLIQYYNGEERAKGNILERFSAQQFPDLHSELNLSSLELGDSALYFCASSVETATDTQYFGPGTRLTVL.

CDR3 DNA: TGTGCCAGCAGCTCCGGGACAGCACTAGAGGGGCAGTACTTC. It specifies CASSSGTALEGQYF. The rearrangement links TRBV11-2 to TRBJ2-7; 7 bases are a match to TRBD1. In germline, CDR1 is SGHAT, CDR2 FQNNGV. The CDR3 sequence is 14 residues long. The trim removed 4 bases at V and 9 bases at J, leaving 12 bases unmatched.

The chain recombines TRBV2 with TRBJ2-1, with 10 positions matching TRBD2. Germline CDR1 reads SNHLY; CDR2 reads FYNNEI. With V trimmed by 2 bases and J by 7 bases, 2 bases remained unmatched. The CDR3 has 14 residues. This CDR3 is CASSELAGVNEQFF. CDR3 DNA: TGTGCCAGCAGTGAACTAGCGGGAGTGAATGAGCAGTTCTTC.

V gene TRBV30 combines with J gene TRBJ2-2, with D possibly being TRBD2 (5 bases). Germline lookup yields CDR1 GTSNPN and CDR2 SVGIG (reference sequence). CDR3 length equals 14 residues. With 0 bases removed from V and 6 bases from J, the gap between germline ends came to 11 bases. The chain's CDR3 is CAWSVLRASGELFF. The DNA for the CDR3 is TGTGCCTGGAGTGTACTGAGGGCATCCGGGGAGCTGTTTTTT.

The V call is TRBV4-2, the J call TRBJ1-2, with D possibly matching TRBD1 (6 bases). V lost 1 base, J lost 3 bases, and 15 bases lay in between. The germline V gene has CDR1 LGHNA and CDR2 YNFKEQ. The CDR3 sequence is 16 residues long. The CDR3 loop reads CASSQVVGGRDYGYTF. The CDR3, as DNA: TGTGCCAGCAGCCAAGTGGTTGGGGGCAGAGACTATGGCTACACCTTC.

V gene TRBV2 combines with J gene TRBJ2-1, with 9 bases aligning to TRBD2. Trimming took 8 bases from V and 6 from J; bases not matched to a gene: 11. The CDR3 totals 15 residues. Germline V gene sequence: CDR1 SNHLY, CDR2 FYNNEI. This CDR3 is CASRGAGGPGNEQFF. CDR3 nucleotide sequence: TGTGCCAGCCGCGGGGCGGGAGGGCCTGGCAATGAGCAGTTCTTC.

This clone was detected only a few times. The chain joins TRBV19 to TRBJ2-5; 7 positions match TRBD1. The closer fit of TRBJ2-7 to the DNA end suggests the J call may be wrong. Per germline, CDR1 LNHDA and CDR2 SQIVND (reference sequence). This CDR3 is 15 amino acids long. The CDR3 bases are TGTGCCAGTAAACCTCAGACAGGGTCGGGTTACGAGCAGTACTTC. Its protein product is CASKPQTGSGYEQYF.

The gene calls are TRBV7-8 and TRBJ2-7; 8 bases match TRBD1. Germline V lookup: CDR1 SGHVS, CDR2 FQNEAQ. The junction had 11 bases not matched to a gene; V was cut back by 6 bases and J by 4 bases. The CDR3 extends over 15 amino acids. DNA for the CDR3: TGTGCCAGCAGGGAAAATCCAGGGGGCGGGTACGAGCAGTACTTC. As protein: CASRENPGGGYEQYF.

The CDR3 coding sequence is TGTGCCAGCAGTTTATCGACGTCGAGCTCTGGGGCCAACGTCCTGACTTTC. It yields the protein CASSLSTSSSGANVLTF. This chain connects TRBV27 to TRBJ2-6, with D hard to call. The CDR3 has 17 amino acids. The V end was cut by 0 bases, the J end by 0 bases, with 9 bases between. Germline CDR1 and CDR2: MNHEY and SMNVEV (reference sequence).

This clone has only one observation. The genes are TRBV6-1 and TRBJ1-5; the D is unclear. V lost 8 bases and J 3 bases, leaving 11 bases between the germline ends. CDR1 and CDR2 (germline): MNHNS, SASEGT. This CDR3 contains 13 residues. The CDR3 sequence is CASGFEVNQPQHF. CDR3 coding DNA: TGTGCCAGCGGGTTCGAAGTCAATCAGCCCCAGCATTTT.

The CDR3 loop is CASSRISDYEQYF. CDR3 coding DNA: TGTGCCAGCAGCCGTATCTCGGACTACGAGCAGTACTTC. This chain uses TRBV7-8 with TRBJ2-7; the D is unclear. CDR1 and CDR2 from the germline V gene are SGHVS and FQNEAQ. The CDR3 has 13 amino acids. The V end was cut by 5 bases, the J end by 3 bases, with 11 bases between.

The CDR3 nucleotides read TGTGCCAGCAGTGTCGGGACAACAGATACGCAGTATTTT. This sequence encodes CASSVGTTDTQYF. This chain uses TRBV6-1 with TRBJ2-3; TRBD1 might be the D (6 bases). The CDR3 totals 13 residues. CDR1 MNHNS and CDR2 SASEGT come from the germline V gene. Trimming stripped 4 bases from V and 3 bases from J, with 8 bases between.

This clone appeared once. The chain recombines TRBV7-3 with TRBJ2-1; 11 bases match TRBD2. The CDR3 extends over 15 amino acids. CDR1 is SGHTA, CDR2 FQGTGA, per germline. With V trimmed by 5 bases and J by 5 bases, 5 bases remained unmatched. The CDR3 nucleotides read TGTGCCAGCAGCCGTAGCGGGAGGGCCGACAATGAGCAGTTCTTC. It translates to CASSRSGRADNEQFF. The full variable domain, completed using reference TRBV7-3 and TRBJ2-1, is GAGVSQTPSNKVTEKGKYVELRCDPISGHTALYWYRQSLGQGPEFLIYFQGTGAADDSGLPNDRFFAVRPEGSVSTLKIQRTERGDSAVYLCASSRSGRADNEQFFGPGTRLTVL.

The chain couples TRBV9 to TRBJ2-1; 9 nucleotides agree with TRBD1. J gave up 4 bases and V 4 bases, and 3 bases lay outside the gene matches. Germline-derived CDR1 and CDR2 are SGDLS and YYNGEE. There are 14 residues in the CDR3. CDR3 protein: CASSPGTGYNEQFF. CDR3 coding DNA: TGTGCCAGCAGCCCCGGGACAGGGTACAATGAGCAGTTCTTC. Full variable domain (remainder filled in from reference TRBV9 and TRBJ2-1): DSGVTQTPKHLITATGQRVTLRCSPRSGDLSVYWYQQSLDQGLQFLIQYYNGEERAKGNILERFSAQQFPDLHSELNLSSLELGDSALYFCASSPGTGYNEQFFGPGTRLTVL.

The chain joins TRBV5-4 to TRBJ2-3; no clear D gene. CDR3 length: 13 residues. The germline gives CDR1 SGHNT, CDR2 YYREEE (reference sequence). The V gene lost 0 bases and the J gene lost 4 bases, with 6 bases spanning the gap. CDR3 DNA: TGTGCCAGCAGCTTGGTCCCAGCAGATACGCAGTATTTT. The encoded protein is CASSLVPADTQYF.

V gene TRBV16 combines with J gene TRBJ2-7; D call uncertain. V lost 0 bases, J lost 0 bases, and 9 bases lay in between. The CDR3 length is 15 residues. Germline CDR1 KGHSY, CDR2 FQNENV. For the CDR3, the DNA is TGTGCCAGCAGCCAATCCCGGCTTACCTCCTACGAGCAGTACTTC. It is translated as CASSQSRLTSYEQYF.

The chain is built from TRBV19 and TRBJ1-2; weak D call: TRBD1 (6 bases). The CDR3 extends over 17 amino acids. V was cut by 3 bases and J by 4 bases, with 21 bases left in between. Germline V gives CDR1 LNHDA, CDR2 SQIVND (reference sequence). CDR3 loop: CASSIGTGGVGGYGYTF. Here the CDR3 DNA reads TGTGCCAGTAGTATCGGTACGGGGGGCGTTGGGGGCTATGGCTACACCTTC.

This chain links TRBV19 with TRBJ2-5; 8 positions agree with TRBD1. J was trimmed by 8 bases and V by 9 bases; bases with no gene match: 5. Per germline, CDR1 LNHDA and CDR2 SQIVND (reference sequence). This CDR3 has 11 amino acids. CDR3 loop: CASGQGSTQYF. CDR3 in DNA: TGTGCCAGCGGACAGGGTAGTACCCAGTACTTC.

This chain uses TRBV19 with TRBJ2-2, with TRBD2 matching over 7 bases. The CDR3 spans 14 residues. Trimming cost V 3 bases and J 7 bases; bases outside gene matches: 5. The V gene's germline CDR1 is LNHDA and CDR2 SQIVND (reference sequence). The CDR3 coding sequence is TGTGCCAGTAGTATCCGGCGGGAGAGCGGGGAGCTGTTTTTT. As protein: CASSIRRESGELFF.

This chain joins TRBV5-6 and TRBJ2-5; 8 bases are a match to TRBD1. With the DNA end fitting TRBJ2-7 better, the J assignment may be wrong. The germline CDR1 and CDR2 sequences are SGHDT and YYEEEE. The CDR3 sequence is 13 residues long. The CDR3 DNA reads TGTGCCAGCAGCCCCAGGGGGCCCTACGAGCAGTACTTC. It translates to CASSPRGPYEQYF.